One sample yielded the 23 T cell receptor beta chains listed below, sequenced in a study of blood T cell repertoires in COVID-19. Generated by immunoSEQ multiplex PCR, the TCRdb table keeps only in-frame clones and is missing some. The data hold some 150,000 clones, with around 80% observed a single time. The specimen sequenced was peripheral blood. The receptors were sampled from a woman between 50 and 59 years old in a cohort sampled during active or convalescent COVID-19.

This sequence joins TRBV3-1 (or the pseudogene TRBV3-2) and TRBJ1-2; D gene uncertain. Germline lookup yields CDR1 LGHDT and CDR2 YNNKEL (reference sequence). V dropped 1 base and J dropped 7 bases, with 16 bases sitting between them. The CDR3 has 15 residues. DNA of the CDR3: TGTGCCAGCAGCCAAGGTGAGGGTCCCCATCGTGGCTACACCTTC. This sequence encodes CASSQGEGPHRGYTF.

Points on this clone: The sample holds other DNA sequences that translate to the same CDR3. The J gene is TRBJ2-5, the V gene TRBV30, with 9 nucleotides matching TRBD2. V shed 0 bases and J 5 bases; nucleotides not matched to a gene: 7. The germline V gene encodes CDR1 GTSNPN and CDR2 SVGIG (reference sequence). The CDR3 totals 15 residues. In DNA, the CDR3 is TGTGCCTGGAGTGTTTTAGCGGGGGCAGGGGAGACCCAGTACTTC. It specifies CAWSVLAGAGETQYF.

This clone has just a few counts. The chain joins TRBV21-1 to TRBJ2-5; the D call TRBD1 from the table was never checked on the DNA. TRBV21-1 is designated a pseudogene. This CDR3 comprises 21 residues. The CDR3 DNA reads TGTGCCAGCAGCGCCCACGCAAGGGCACTCGGGACAAGGGCCTACCAAGAGACCCAGTACTTC. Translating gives CASSAHARALGTRAYQETQYF.

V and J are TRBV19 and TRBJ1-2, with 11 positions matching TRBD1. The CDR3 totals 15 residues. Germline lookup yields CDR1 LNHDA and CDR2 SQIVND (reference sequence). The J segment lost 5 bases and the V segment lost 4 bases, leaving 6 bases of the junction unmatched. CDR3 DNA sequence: TGTGCCAGTAGTACAGGACAGGGGGCGTCTTATGGCTACACCTTC. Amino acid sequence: CASSTGQGASYGYTF.

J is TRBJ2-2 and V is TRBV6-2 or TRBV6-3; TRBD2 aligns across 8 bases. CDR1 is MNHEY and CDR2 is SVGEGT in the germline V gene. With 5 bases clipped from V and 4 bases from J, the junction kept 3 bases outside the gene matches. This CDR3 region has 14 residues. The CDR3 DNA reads TGTGCCAGCAGTCCCGGACTAGCCACCGGGGAGCTGTTTTTT. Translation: CASSPGLATGELFF.

The CDR3 nucleotides are TGTGCCAGCTCTTCCGGGGAGGGAAGCGGCTACACCTTC. Translating gives CASSSGEGSGYTF. The genes are TRBV18 and TRBJ1-2; D is undetermined. The ends were cut back, 6 bases at V and 8 bases at J, with 16 bases in the middle. The CDR3 spans 13 residues. The germline V gene has CDR1 KGHSH and CDR2 LQKENI.

CDR3: CASSLTPGITDTQYF. CDR3 bases: TGTGCCAGCAGCTTAACCCCGGGGATCACAGATACGCAGTATTTT. This sequence joins TRBV7-2 and TRBJ2-3; D might be TRBD2 (5 bases). CDR1 is SGHTA, CDR2 FQGNSA, per germline. The CDR3 is 15 amino acids. V was pared by 2 bases and J by 2 bases, with 11 bases between.

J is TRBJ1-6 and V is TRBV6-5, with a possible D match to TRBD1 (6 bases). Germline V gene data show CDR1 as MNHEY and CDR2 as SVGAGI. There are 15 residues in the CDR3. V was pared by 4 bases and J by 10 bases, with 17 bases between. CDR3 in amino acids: CASSFSRGIGSPLHF. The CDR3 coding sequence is TGTGCCAGCAGTTTTAGCAGGGGTATAGGGTCACCCCTCCACTTT.

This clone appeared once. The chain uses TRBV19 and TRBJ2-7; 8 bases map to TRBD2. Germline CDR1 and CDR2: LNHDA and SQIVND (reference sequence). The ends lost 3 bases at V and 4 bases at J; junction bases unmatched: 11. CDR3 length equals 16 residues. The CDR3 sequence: CASSIQAAGAGYEQYF. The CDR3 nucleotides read TGTGCCAGTAGTATCCAAGCAGCGGGAGCCGGGTACGAGCAGTACTTC.

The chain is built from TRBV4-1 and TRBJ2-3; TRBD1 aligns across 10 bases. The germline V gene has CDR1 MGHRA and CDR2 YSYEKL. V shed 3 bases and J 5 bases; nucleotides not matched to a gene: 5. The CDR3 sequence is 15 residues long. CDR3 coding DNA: TGCGCCAGCAGCCAGCGACAGGGGGCTAGAGATACGCAGTATTTT. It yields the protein CASSQRQGARDTQYF.

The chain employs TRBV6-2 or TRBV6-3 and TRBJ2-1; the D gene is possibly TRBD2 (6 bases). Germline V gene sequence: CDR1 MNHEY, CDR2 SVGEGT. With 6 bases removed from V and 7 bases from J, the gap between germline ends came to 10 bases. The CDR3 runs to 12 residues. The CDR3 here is CASSEGGNEQFF. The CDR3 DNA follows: TGTGCCAGCAGCGAAGGAGGGAATGAGCAGTTCTTC.

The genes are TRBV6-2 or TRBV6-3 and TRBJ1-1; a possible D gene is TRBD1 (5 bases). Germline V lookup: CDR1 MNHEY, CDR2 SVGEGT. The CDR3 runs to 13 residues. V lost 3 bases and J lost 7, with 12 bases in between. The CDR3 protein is CASSYQGAVEAFF. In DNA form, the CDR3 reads TGTGCCAGCAGTTATCAGGGTGCAGTTGAAGCTTTCTTT.

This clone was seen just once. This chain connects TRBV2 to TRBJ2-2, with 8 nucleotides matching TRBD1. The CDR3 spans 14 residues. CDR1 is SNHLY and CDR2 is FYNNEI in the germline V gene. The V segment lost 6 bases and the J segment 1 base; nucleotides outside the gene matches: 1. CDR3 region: CASRGTGNTGELFF. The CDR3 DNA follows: TGTGCCAGCAGGGGGACAGGGAACACCGGGGAGCTGTTTTTT. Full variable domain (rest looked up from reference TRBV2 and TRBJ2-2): EPEVTQTPSHQVTQMGQEVILRCVPISNHLYFYWYRQILGQKVEFLVSFYNNEISEKSEIFDDQFSVERPDGSNFTLKIRSTKLEDSAMYFCASRGTGNTGELFFGEGSRLTVL.

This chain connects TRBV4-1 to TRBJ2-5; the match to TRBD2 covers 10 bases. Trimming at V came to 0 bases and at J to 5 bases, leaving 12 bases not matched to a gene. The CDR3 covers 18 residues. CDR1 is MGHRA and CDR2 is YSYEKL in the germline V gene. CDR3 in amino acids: CASSQERISGGAGETQYF. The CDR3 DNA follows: TGCGCCAGCAGCCAAGAAAGGATAAGCGGGGGGGCCGGGGAGACCCAGTACTTC.

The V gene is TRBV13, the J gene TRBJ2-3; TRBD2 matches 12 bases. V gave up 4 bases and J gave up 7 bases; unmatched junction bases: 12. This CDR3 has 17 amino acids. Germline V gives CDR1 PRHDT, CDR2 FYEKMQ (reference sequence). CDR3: CASSSILAGGRQYTQYF. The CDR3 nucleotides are TGTGCCAGCAGCTCCATACTAGCGGGGGGACGCCAGTATACGCAGTATTTT. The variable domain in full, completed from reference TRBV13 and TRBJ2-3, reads AAGVIQSPRHLIKEKRETATLKCYPIPRHDTVYWYQQGPGQDPQFLISFYEKMQSDKGSIPDRFSAQQFSDYHSELNMSSLELGDSALYFCASSSILAGGRQYTQYFGPGTRLTVL.

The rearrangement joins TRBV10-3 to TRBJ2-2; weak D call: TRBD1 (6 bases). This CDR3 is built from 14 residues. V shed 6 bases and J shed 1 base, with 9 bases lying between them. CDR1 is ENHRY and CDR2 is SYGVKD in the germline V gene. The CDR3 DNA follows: TGTGCCATCAGCAACAGGGAGAACACCGGGGAGCTGTTTTTT. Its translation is CAISNRENTGELFF.

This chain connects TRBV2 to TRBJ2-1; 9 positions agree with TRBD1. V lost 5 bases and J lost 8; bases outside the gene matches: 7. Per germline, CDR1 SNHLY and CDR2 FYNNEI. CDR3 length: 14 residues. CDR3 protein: CASSHGTGRDEQFF. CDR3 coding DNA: TGTGCCAGCAGTCACGGGACAGGGCGAGATGAGCAGTTCTTC.

The CDR3 DNA sequence: TGCGCCAGCAGCCAACAAACCGGCGGGCCCTATGGCTACACCTTC. This sequence encodes CASSQQTGGPYGYTF. The chain couples TRBV4-3 to TRBJ1-2; no definite D call. CDR1 is LGHNA and CDR2 is YSLEER in the germline V gene. The CDR3 extends over 15 amino acids. Between the trimmed V and J ends, which lost 2 bases and 4 bases, there was a span of 14 bases.

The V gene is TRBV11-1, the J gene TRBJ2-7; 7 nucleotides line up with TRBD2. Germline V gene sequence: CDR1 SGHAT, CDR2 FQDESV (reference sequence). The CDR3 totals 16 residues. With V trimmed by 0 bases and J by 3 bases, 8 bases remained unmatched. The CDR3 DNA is TGTGCCAGCAGCTTAGCGCGACCTGAGCGGGGCTACGAGCAGTACTTC. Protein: CASSLARPERGYEQYF.

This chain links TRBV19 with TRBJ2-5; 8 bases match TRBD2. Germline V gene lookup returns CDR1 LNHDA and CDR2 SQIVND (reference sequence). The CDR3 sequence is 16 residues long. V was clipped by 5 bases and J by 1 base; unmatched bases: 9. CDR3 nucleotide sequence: TGTGCCAGTAGTCCCGGGGGCAGCGGGGGCCAAGAGACCCAGTACTTC. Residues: CASSPGGSGGQETQYF.

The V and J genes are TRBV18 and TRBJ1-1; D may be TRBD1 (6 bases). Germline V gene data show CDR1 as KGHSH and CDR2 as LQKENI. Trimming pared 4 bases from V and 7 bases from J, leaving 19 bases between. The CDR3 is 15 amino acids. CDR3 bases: TGTGCCAGCTCACTTCTTCAAGGACAGTACGATGAAGCTTTCTTT. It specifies CASSLLQGQYDEAFF.

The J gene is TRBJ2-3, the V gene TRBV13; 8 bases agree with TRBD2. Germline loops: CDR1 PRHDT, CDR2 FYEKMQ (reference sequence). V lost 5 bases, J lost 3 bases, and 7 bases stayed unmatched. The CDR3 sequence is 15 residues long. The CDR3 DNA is TGTGCCAGCAGCAGAGCGGGGGAGAAAACAGATACGCAGTATTTT. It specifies CASSRAGEKTDTQYF. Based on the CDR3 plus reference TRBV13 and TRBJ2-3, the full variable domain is AAGVIQSPRHLIKEKRETATLKCYPIPRHDTVYWYQQGPGQDPQFLISFYEKMQSDKGSIPDRFSAQQFSDYHSELNMSSLELGDSALYFCASSRAGEKTDTQYFGPGTRLTVL.

CDR3 DNA: TGCGCCAGCAGTGAGAGCCGGGACTTCAACAATGAGCAGTTCTTC. It is translated as CASSESRDFNNEQFF. The genes are TRBV10-2 and TRBJ2-1; D may be TRBD2 (6 bases). Germline-derived CDR1 and CDR2 are WSHSY and SAAADI. With 2 bases removed from V and 5 bases from J, the gap between germline ends came to 13 bases. The CDR3 is 15 amino acids.